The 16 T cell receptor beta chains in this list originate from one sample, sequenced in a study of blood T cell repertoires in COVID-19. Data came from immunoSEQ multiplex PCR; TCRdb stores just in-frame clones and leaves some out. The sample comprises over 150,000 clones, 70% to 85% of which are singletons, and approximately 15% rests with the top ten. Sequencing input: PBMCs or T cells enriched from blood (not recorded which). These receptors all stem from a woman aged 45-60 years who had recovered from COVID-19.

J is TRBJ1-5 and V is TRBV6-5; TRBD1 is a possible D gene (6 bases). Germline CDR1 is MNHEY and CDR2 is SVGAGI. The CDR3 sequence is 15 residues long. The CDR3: CATQVGQGFNQPQHF. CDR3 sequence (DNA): TGTGCAACTCAGGTCGGGCAGGGGTTCAATCAGCCCCAGCATTTT.

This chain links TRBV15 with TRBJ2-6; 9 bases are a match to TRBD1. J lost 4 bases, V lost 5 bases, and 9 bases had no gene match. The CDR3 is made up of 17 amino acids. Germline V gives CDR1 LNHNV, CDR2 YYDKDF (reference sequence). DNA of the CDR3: TGTGCCACCAGCGGCAGAAACAGGGGGCTCGGGGCCAACGTCCTGACTTTC. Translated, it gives CATSGRNRGLGANVLTF.

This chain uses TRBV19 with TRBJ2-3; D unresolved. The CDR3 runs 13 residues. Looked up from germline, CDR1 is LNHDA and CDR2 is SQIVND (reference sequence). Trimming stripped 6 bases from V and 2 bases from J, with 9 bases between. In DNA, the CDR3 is TGTGCCAGTAGCCTAGTCTCCACAGATACGCAGTATTTT. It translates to CASSLVSTDTQYF.

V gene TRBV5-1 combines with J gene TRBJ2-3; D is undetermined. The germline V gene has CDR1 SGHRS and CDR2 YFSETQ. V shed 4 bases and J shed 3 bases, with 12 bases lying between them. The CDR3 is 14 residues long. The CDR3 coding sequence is TGCGCCAGCAGCACGACCCCCGGGACAGATACGCAGTATTTT. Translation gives CASSTTPGTDTQYF.

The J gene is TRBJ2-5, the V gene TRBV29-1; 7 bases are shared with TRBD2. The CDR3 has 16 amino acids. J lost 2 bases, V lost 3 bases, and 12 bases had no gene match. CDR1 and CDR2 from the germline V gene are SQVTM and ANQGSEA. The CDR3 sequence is CSVDSRQGLNQETQYF. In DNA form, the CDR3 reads TGCAGCGTTGATAGTAGGCAGGGACTAAATCAAGAGACCCAGTACTTC.

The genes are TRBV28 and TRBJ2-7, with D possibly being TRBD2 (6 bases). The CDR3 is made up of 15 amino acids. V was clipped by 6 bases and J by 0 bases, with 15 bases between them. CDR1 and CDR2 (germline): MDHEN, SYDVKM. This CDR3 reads CASSRGLTSSYEQYF. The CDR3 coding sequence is TGTGCCAGCAGCCGCGGACTAACTTCCTCCTACGAGCAGTACTTC.

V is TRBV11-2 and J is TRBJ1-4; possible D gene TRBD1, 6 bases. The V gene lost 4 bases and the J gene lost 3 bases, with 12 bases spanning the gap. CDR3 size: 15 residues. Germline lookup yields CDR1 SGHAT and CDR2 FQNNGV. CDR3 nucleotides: TGTGCCAGCAGCTCAGGACAGACCCCTAATGAAAAACTGTTTTTT. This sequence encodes CASSSGQTPNEKLFF.

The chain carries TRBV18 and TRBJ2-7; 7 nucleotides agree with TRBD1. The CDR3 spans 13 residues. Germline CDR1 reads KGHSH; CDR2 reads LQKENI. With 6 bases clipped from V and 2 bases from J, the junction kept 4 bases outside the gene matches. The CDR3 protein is CASSSGQTYEQYF. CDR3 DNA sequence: TGTGCCAGCTCGTCGGGACAGACCTACGAGCAGTACTTC. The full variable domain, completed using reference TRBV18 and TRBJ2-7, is NAGVMQNPRHLVRRRGQEARLRCSPMKGHSHVYWYRQLPEEGLKFMVYLQKENIIDESGMPKERFSAEFPKEGPSILRIQQVVRGDSAAYFCASSSGQTYEQYFGPGTRLTVT.

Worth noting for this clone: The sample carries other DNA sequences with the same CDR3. The CDR3 region has the DNA TGTGCCAGCAGCTTAGGCGGAACCTACAATGAGCAGTTCTTC. Translating gives CASSLGGTYNEQFF. The chain has TRBV7-3 and TRBJ2-1; D is ambiguous. The CDR3 loop spans 14 amino acids. Trimming removed 2 bases at V and 2 bases at J, with 7 bases between. In germline, CDR1 is SGHTA, CDR2 FQGTGA. Full variable domain (outside the CDR3, taken from reference TRBV7-3 and TRBJ2-1): GAGVSQTPSNKVTEKGKYVELRCDPISGHTALYWYRQSLGQGPEFLIYFQGTGAADDSGLPNDRFFAVRPEGSVSTLKIQRTERGDSAVYLCASSLGGTYNEQFFGPGTRLTVL.

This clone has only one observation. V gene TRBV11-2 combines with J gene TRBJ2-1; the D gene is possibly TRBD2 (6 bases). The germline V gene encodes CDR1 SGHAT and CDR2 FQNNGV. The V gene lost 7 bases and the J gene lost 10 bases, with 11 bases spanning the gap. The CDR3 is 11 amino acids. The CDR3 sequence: CASTVSGEQFF. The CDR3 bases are TGTGCCAGCACGGTGAGCGGGGAGCAGTTCTTC.

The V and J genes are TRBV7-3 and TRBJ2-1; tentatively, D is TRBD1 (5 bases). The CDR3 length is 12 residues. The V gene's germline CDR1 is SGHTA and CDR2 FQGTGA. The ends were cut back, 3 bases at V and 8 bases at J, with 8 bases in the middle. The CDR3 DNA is TGTGCCAGCAGCTTCCAGGGCTATGAGCAGTTCTTC. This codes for CASSFQGYEQFF.

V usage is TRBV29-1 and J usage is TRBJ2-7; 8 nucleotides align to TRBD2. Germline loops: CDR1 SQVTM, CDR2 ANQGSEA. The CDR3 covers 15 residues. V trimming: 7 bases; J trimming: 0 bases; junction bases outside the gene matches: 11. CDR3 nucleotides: TGCAGCGAGGGAGTAGGCAGCGGGAGCTCCTACGAGCAGTACTTC. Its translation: CSEGVGSGSSYEQYF.

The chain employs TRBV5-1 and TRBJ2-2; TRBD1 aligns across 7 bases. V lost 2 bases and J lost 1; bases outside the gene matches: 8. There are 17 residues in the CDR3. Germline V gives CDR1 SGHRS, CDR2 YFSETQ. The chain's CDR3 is CASSLETGIGNTGELFF. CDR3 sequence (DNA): TGCGCCAGCAGCTTAGAGACAGGGATCGGGAACACCGGGGAGCTGTTTTTT.

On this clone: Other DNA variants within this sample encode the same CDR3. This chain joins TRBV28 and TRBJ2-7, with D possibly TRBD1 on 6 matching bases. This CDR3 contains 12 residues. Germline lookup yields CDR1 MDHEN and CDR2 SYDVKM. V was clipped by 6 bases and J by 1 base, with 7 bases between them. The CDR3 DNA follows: TGTGCCAGCAGGCAGGGGTCCTACGAGCAGTACTTC. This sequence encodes CASRQGSYEQYF.

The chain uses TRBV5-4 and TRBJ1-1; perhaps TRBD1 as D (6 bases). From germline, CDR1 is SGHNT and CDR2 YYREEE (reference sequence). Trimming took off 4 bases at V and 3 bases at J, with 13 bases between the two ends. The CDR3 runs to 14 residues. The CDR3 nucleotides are TGTGCCAGCAGCGACGAACAGGGTTACACTGAAGCTTTCTTT. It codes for CASSDEQGYTEAFF.

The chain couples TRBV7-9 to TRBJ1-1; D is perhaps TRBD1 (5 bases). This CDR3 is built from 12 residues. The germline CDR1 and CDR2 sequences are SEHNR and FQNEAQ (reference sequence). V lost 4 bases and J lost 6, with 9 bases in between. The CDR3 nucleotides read TGTGCCAGCAGCTCCGGGGGACCTGAAGCTTTCTTT. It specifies CASSSGGPEAFF.